Shown below are 7 T cell receptor beta chains from a single sample sequenced in a study of T cells in Graves' hyperthyroidism and ophthalmopathy. From RNA transcripts, TCR beta CDR3 regions were amplified. Using the HTBI primer set, a first-round RT-PCR was run on the TCR CDR3. TCRdb re-called the multiplex PCR reads through MiXCR, storing one row per CDR3 protein. The sample lists about 500,000 distinct CDR3 sequences, around 16% occurring once. Sequenced: blood. The receptors derive from a young woman with Graves' ophthalmopathy.

This clonotype was observed many times. The chain is built from TRBV7-2 and TRBJ2-1, with TRBD1 identical over 9 bases. Looked up from germline, CDR1 is SGHTA and CDR2 is FQGNSA. The CDR3 is 16 residues long. With 4 bases clipped from V and 6 bases from J, the junction kept 10 bases outside the gene matches. CDR3 region: CASSSHAADRGNEQFF. The CDR3 coding sequence is TGTGCCAGCAGCTCTCACGCCGCGGACAGGGGCAATGAGCAGTTCTTC.

This clonotype was counted ten times or more. The chain combines TRBV2 with TRBJ2-1, with D tentatively TRBD1 (5 bases). The CDR3 is 15 residues long. V was pared by 7 bases and J by 6 bases, with 19 bases between. From germline, CDR1 is SNHLY and CDR2 FYNNEI. For the CDR3, the DNA is TGTGCCAGCATCCTCTCAGGGTCGGTGACCAATGAGCAGTTCTTC. Amino acids: CASILSGSVTNEQFF.

This clonotype was recorded only once. The rearrangement uses TRBV7-3 and TRBJ2-3, with a tentative D call TRBD2 (5 bases). The CDR3 is 15 amino acids. The V and J ends lost 4 bases and 6 bases respectively, with 17 bases between them. Germline CDR1 SGHTA, CDR2 FQGTGA. In DNA form, the CDR3 reads TGTGCCAGCAGCTCGCCGGCGGGCGCCCGTGATACGCAGTATTTT. It specifies CASSSPAGARDTQYF. Full variable domain (outside the CDR3, taken from reference TRBV7-3 and TRBJ2-3): GAGVSQTPSNKVTEKGKYVELRCDPISGHTALYWYRQSLGQGPEFLIYFQGTGAADDSGLPNDRFFAVRPEGSVSTLKIQRTERGDSAVYLCASSSPAGARDTQYFGPGTRLTVL.

This clonotype was seen at least ten times. The chain links TRBV28 to TRBJ2-3; 9 bases match TRBD2. Looked up from germline, CDR1 is MDHEN and CDR2 is SYDVKM. The trim removed 2 bases at V and 6 bases at J, leaving 9 bases unmatched. The CDR3 has 16 amino acids. CDR3 protein: CASSLVAREGLDTQYF. The DNA for the CDR3 is TGTGCCAGCAGTTTAGTCGCGCGGGAGGGCTTGGATACGCAGTATTTT.

This clonotype has at least ten counts. The genes are TRBV20-1 and TRBJ1-1; D might be TRBD1 (6 bases). V lost 6 bases, J lost 6 bases, and 23 bases lay in between. CDR1 is DFQATT and CDR2 is SNEGSKA in the germline V gene (reference sequence). The CDR3 consists of 15 residues. The CDR3 DNA reads as TGCAGTGCCCGTCCCGGACAGACACTAACTTCTGAAGCTTTCTTT. This translates into CSARPGQTLTSEAFF.

V usage is TRBV3-1 and J usage is TRBJ1-4, with D perhaps TRBD1 (6 bases). CDR1 is LGHDT, CDR2 YNNKEL, per germline (reference sequence). This CDR3 is built from 14 residues. The V end lost 4 bases, the J end lost 6 bases, and 12 bases lay between the germline ends. CDR3 DNA sequence: TGTGCCAGCAGCCGGGCAGGGGAGGATGAAAAACTGTTTTTT. The encoded protein is CASSRAGEDEKLFF.

This clonotype was detected only a few times. The rearrangement uses TRBV18 and TRBJ2-5; D is possibly TRBD1 or TRBD2 (5 bases each). Germline CDR1 is KGHSH and CDR2 is LQKENI. CDR3 size: 14 residues. V dropped 0 bases and J dropped 3 bases, with 8 bases sitting between them. The CDR3 DNA reads TGTGCCAGCTCACCACCTGGGACCGAAGAGACCCAGTACTTC. It codes for CASSPPGTEETQYF. The full variable domain, its missing parts supplied by reference TRBV18 and TRBJ2-5, is NAGVMQNPRHLVRRRGQEARLRCSPMKGHSHVYWYRQLPEEGLKFMVYLQKENIIDESGMPKERFSAEFPKEGPSILRIQQVVRGDSAAYFCASSPPGTEETQYFGPGTRLLVL.